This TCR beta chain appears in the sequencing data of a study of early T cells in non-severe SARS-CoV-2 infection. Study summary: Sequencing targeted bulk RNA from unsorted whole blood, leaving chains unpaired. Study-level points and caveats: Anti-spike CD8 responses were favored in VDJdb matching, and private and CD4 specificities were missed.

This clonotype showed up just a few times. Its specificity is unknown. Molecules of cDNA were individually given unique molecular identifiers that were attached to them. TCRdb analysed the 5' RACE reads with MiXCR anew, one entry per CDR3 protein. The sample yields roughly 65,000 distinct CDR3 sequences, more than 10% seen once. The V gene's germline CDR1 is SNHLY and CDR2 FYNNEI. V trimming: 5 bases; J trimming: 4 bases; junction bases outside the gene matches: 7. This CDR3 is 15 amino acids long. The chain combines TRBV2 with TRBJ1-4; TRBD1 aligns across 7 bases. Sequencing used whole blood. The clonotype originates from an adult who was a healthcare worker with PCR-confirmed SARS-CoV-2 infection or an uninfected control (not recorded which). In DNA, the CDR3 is TGTGCCAGCAGTCCCCAGGGGGGCGTTAATGAAAAACTGTTTTTT. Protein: CASSPQGGVNEKLFF.